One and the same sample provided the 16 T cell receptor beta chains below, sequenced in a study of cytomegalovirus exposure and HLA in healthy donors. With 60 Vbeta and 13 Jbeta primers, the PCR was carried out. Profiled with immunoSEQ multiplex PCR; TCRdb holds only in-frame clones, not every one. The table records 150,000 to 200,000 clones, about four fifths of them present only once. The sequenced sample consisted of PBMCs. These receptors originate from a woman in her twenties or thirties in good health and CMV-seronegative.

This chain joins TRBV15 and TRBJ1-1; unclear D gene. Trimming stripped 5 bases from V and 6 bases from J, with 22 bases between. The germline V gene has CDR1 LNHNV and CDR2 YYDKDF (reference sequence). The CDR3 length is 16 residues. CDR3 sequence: CATSGLSLKIGAEAFF. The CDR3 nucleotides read TGTGCCACCAGCGGCCTCTCCCTGAAGATTGGAGCTGAAGCTTTCTTT.

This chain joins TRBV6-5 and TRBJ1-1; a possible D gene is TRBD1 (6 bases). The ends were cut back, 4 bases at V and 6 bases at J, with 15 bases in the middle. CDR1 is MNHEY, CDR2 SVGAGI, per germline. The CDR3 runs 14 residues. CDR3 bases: TGTGCCAGCAGTTGGCAGGGGAATTTCGCTGAAGCTTTCTTT. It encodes CASSWQGNFAEAFF.

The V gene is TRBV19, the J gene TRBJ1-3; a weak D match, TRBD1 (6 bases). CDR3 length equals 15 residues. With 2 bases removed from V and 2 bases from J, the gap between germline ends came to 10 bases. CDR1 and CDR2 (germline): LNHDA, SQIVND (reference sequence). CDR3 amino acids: CASSITGYPGNTIYF. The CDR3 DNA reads TGTGCCAGTAGTATAACAGGGTACCCTGGAAACACCATATATTTT.

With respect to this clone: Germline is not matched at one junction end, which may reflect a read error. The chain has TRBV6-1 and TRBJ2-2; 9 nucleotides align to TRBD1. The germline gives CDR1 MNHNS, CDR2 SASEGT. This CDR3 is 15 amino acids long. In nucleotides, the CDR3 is TGTGCCAGCAGGGAAGGGACAGGGTACACCGGGGAGCTGTTTTTT. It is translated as CASREGTGYTGELFF.

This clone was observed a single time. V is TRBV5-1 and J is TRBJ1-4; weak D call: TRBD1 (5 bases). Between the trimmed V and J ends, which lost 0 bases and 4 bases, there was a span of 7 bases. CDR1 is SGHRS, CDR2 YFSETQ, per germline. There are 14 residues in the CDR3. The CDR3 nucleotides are TGCGCCAGCAGCTTGGGACAGAATAATGAAAAACTGTTTTTT. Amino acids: CASSLGQNNEKLFF.

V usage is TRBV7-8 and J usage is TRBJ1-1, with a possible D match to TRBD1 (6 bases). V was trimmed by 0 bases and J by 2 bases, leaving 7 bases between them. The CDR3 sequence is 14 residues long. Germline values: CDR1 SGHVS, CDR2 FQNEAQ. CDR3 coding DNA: TGTGCCAGCAGCTTAGCGGGGGCTAACACTGAAGCTTTCTTT. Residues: CASSLAGANTEAFF.

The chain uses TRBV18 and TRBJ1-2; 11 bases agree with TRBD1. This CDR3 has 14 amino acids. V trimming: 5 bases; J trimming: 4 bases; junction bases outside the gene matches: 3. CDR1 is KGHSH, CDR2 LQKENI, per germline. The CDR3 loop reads CASSSGQGAYGYTF. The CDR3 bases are TGTGCCAGCTCATCCGGACAGGGGGCCTATGGCTACACCTTC.

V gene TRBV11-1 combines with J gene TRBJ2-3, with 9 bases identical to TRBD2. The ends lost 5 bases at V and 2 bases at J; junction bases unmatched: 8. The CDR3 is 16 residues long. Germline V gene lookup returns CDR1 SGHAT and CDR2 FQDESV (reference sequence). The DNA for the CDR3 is TGTGCCAGCAGCATGGGGACTAGCTTATACACAGATACGCAGTATTTT. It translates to CASSMGTSLYTDTQYF.

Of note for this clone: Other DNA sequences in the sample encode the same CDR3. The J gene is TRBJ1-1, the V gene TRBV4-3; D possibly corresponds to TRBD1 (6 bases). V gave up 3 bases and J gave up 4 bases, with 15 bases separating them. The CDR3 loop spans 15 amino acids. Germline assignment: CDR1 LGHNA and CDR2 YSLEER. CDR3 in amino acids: CASSQKLQGFTEAFF. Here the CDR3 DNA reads TGCGCCAGCAGCCAGAAGCTACAGGGTTTCACTGAAGCTTTCTTT.

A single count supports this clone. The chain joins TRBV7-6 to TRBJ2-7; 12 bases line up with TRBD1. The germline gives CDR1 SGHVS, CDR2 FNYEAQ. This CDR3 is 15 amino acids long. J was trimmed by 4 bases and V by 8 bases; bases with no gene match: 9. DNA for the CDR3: TGTGCCAGCGGCCCATTGGGACAGGGGGCTTACGAGCAGTACTTC. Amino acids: CASGPLGQGAYEQYF.

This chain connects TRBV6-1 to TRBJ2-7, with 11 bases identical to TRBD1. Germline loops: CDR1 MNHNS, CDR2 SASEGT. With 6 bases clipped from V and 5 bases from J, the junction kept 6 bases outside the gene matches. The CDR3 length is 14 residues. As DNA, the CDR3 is TGTGCCAGCAGGGTGGACAGGGGGCTCCACGAGCAGTACTTC. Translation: CASRVDRGLHEQYF.

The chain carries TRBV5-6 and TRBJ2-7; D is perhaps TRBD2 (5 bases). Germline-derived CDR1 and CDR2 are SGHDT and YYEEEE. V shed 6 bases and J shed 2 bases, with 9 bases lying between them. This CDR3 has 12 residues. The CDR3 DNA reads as TGTGCCAGCACCGCCGGGGCCTACGAGCAGTACTTC. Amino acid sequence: CASTAGAYEQYF.

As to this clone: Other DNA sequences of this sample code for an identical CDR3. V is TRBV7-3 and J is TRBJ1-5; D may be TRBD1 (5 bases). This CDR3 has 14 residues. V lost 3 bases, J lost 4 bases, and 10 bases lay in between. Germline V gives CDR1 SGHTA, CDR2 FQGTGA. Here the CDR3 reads CASSLSGGNQPQHF. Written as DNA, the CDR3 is TGTGCCAGCAGCTTGTCCGGGGGGAATCAGCCCCAGCATTTT.

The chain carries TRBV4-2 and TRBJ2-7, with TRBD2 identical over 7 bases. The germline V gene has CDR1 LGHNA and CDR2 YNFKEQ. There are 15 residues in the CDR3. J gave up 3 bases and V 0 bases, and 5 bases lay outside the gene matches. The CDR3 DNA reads TGTGCCAGCAGCCAAGACCGAGCGGGGTACTACGAGCAGTACTTC. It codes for CASSQDRAGYYEQYF.

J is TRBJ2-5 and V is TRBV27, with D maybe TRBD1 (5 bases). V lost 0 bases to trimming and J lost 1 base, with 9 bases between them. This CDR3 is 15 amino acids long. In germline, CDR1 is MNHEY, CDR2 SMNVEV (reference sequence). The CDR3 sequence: CASSLSRQGQETQYF. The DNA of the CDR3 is TGTGCCAGCAGTTTATCGAGGCAGGGCCAAGAGACCCAGTACTTC.

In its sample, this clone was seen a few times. CDR3 residues: CASLHRRTENTGELFF. In nucleotides, the CDR3 is TGTGCCAGCTTACACCGTCGGACAGAGAACACCGGGGAGCTGTTTTTT. The rearrangement joins TRBV18 to TRBJ2-2; TRBD1 might be the D (6 bases). Between the trimmed V and J ends, which lost 7 bases and 1 base, there was a span of 16 bases. The CDR3 runs to 16 residues. Germline V gene lookup returns CDR1 KGHSH and CDR2 LQKENI.